The 7 T cell receptor beta chains listed next were all sequenced from one sample in a study of graft-versus-host responses after intestinal transplantation. Assay used: immunoSEQ multiplex PCR; TCRdb lists only in-frame clones, some missing. The sample records over 70,000 clones, about 94% being singletons. Antigens of these TCRs are unknown. The source was unstimulated CD8+ T cells sorted from spleen or lymph node cells, collected before intestinal transplant. The source of these receptors is a human donor who received an intestinal transplant.

This sequence joins TRBV9 and TRBJ2-1; 9 nucleotides agree with TRBD2. Trimming removed 3 bases from V and 1 base from J; junction bases left unmatched: 17. Germline CDR1 and CDR2: SGDLS and YYNGEE. The CDR3 covers 20 residues. CDR3 sequence (DNA): TGTGCCAGCAGCGCGAGCAGCCTAGCGGGAAGTCAGGGGTCCTACAATGAGCAGTTCTTC. It specifies CASSASSLAGSQGSYNEQFF.

The rearrangement links TRBV2 to TRBJ2-7; 14 bases map to TRBD2. V lost 5 bases to trimming and J lost 4 bases; unmatched junction nucleotides: 10. This CDR3 is 17 amino acids long. Germline lookup yields CDR1 SNHLY and CDR2 FYNNEI. CDR3 amino acids: CASSTGTSGSFSYEQYF. The CDR3 region has the DNA TGTGCCAGCAGTACCGGGACTAGCGGGAGCTTTTCGTACGAGCAGTACTTC.

V usage is TRBV11-3 and J usage is TRBJ2-7; no firm D call. CDR1 and CDR2 (germline): SGHNT, YENEEA. Trimming left V 1 base short and J 1 base short, with 8 bases between. This CDR3 has 14 residues. This chain's CDR3 is CASSLGGASYEQYF. Written as DNA, the CDR3 is TGTGCCAGCAGCTTAGGAGGTGCGTCCTACGAGCAGTACTTC.

This clone turned up a few times. J is TRBJ2-3 and V is TRBV11-2; maybe TRBD1 (6 bases). CDR3 length equals 16 residues. V lost 4 bases and J 0 bases, leaving 14 bases between the germline ends. CDR1 and CDR2 from the germline V gene are SGHAT and FQNNGV. The CDR3 DNA is TGTGCCAGCAGCTGGGGGACACCCTCCAGCACAGATACGCAGTATTTT. It is translated as CASSWGTPSSTDTQYF. The full variable domain, with the rest looked up from reference TRBV11-2 and TRBJ2-3, is EAGVAQSPRYKIIEKRQSVAFWCNPISGHATLYWYQQILGQGPKLLIQFQNNGVVDDSQLPKDRFSAERLKGVDSTLKIQPAKLEDSAVYLCASSWGTPSSTDTQYFGPGTRLTVL.

A few counts support this clone. The chain couples TRBV6-5 to TRBJ2-3; D ambiguous. CDR3 size: 15 residues. The germline V and J ends were trimmed by 2 bases and 0 bases, with 9 bases remaining between them. The germline gives CDR1 MNHEY, CDR2 SVGAGI. The CDR3 loop is CASSYEALSTDTQYF. For the CDR3, the DNA is TGTGCCAGCAGTTACGAAGCCCTTAGCACAGATACGCAGTATTTT.

The CDR3 here is CASHSSAEAFF. As DNA, the CDR3 is TGTGCCAGCCACTCTTCCGCTGAAGCTTTCTTT. The chain is built from TRBV2 and TRBJ1-1, with no clear D. V was pared by 8 bases and J by 6 bases, with 10 bases between. This CDR3 comprises 11 residues. CDR1 is SNHLY, CDR2 FYNNEI, per germline.

DNA of the CDR3: TGTGCCAGCAGCCAGGGGGGGCTGGGTTGGAACACTGAAGCTTTCTTT. Its translation is CASSQGGLGWNTEAFF. The chain couples TRBV27 to TRBJ1-1, with TRBD1 matching over 7 bases. There are 16 residues in the CDR3. The junction had 11 bases not matched to a gene; V was cut back by 6 bases and J by 1 base. Germline CDR1 is MNHEY and CDR2 is SMNVEV (reference sequence).